This is a list of T cell receptor beta chains from one sample in a study of blood T cell repertoires in COVID-19. Profiling relied on immunoSEQ multiplex PCR, and the TCRdb table lists in-frame clones only, not all of them. The sample records over 200,000 clones, approximately 84% being singletons. Sequenced: peripheral blood. All receptors come from a man in his forties or fifties with active or convalescent COVID-19. Each CDR3 is given with its conserved first and last residue. D genes are given only for firm matches. Part of the rows lack a size; the others show once, few, many or a class for expanded clones.

D	size	J	V	CDR3	DNA
-	once	TRBJ1-5	TRBV5-8	CASSEVINQPQHF	TGTGCCAGCAGCGAGGTAATCAATCAGCCCCAGCATTTT
-	-	TRBJ2-7	TRBV19	CASSFGSYEQYF	TGTGCCAGTAGTTTCGGGTCCTACGAGCAGTACTTC
-	-	TRBJ2-1	TRBV7-9	CASSLAEGRSYNEQFF	TGTGCCAGCAGCTTAGCGGAGGGGCGATCGTACAATGAGCAGTTCTTC
TRBD2	few	TRBJ2-3	TRBV4-1	CASSQEGGTLAGYTDTQYF	TGCGCCAGCAGCCAAGAAGGTGGGACGCTAGCGGGGTACACAGATACGCAGTATTTT
TRBD1	-	TRBJ2-1	TRBV6-6	CASSYTNAGGSHEQFF	TGTGCCAGCAGTTACACAAATGCAGGGGGTAGCCATGAGCAGTTCTTC
-	-	TRBJ2-1	TRBV6-1	CASSESRGNYNEQFF	TGTGCCAGCAGTGAAAGCAGGGGTAACTACAATGAGCAGTTCTTC
-	-	TRBJ1-6	TRBV4-1	CASSQAPIGREDSPLHF	TGCGCCAGCAGCCAAGCCCCGATCGGCAGGGAGGACTCACCCCTCCACTTT
TRBD1	once	TRBJ2-4	TRBV6-5	CASSPGGQGLTQYF	TGTGCCAGCAGTCCGGGAGGACAGGGGCTGACTCAGTACTTC
TRBD1	-	TRBJ1-1	TRBV27	CASSLRTGLNTEAFF	TGTGCCAGCAGTTTACGGACAGGATTGAACACTGAAGCTTTCTTT
-	-	TRBJ2-7	TRBV5-4	CASSLLGAITYEQYF	TGTGCCAGCAGCTTGTTAGGGGCGATCACCTACGAGCAGTACTTC
-	-	TRBJ2-1	TRBV11-2	CASSPGVGVLSSYNEQFF	TGTGCCAGCAGCCCAGGGGTGGGGGTCTTAAGCTCCTACAATGAGCAGTTCTTC
-	-	TRBJ1-1	TRBV19	CASSITGRNTEAFF	TGTGCCAGTAGTATAACGGGGAGGAACACTGAAGCTTTCTTT
-	many	TRBJ2-7	TRBV28	CASTFGIGVSEQYF	TGTGCCAGCACTTTTGGTATTGGAGTTAGCGAGCAGTACTTC